This T cell receptor beta chain was obtained from a study of cytomegalovirus exposure and HLA in healthy donors. Comments on this clone: Antigen unknown.

This CDR3 is built from 15 residues. V shed 3 bases and J shed 0 bases, with 11 bases lying between them. The germline gives CDR1 MRHNA, CDR2 SNTAGT. PCR used 60 Vbeta primers and 13 Jbeta primers. The table came from immunoSEQ multiplex PCR; TCRdb's copy has only in-frame clones and leaves some out. This table holds about 120,000 clones, around three quarters found once. General study findings and limits: Later analysis reportedly placed an Asian-associated ancestry cluster below the roughly 630-donor mean in N-insertions.

The sequenced sample was PBMCs. This receptor was obtained from a male donor in good health and CMV-seronegative. This chain links TRBV6-4 with TRBJ1-1, with D possibly matching TRBD1 (5 bases). The CDR3 sequence is CASSEGQPMNTEAFF. In DNA form, the CDR3 reads TGTGCCAGCAGTGAGGGGCAGCCAATGAACACTGAAGCTTTCTTT.